The present T cell receptor (beta chain) was sequenced within a study of siplizumab effects on memory and regulatory T cells (dated by TCRdb to between 2019 and 2020). For context, the study as a whole: The study looked at the effect of siplizumab, an anti-CD2 antibody, on alloreactive T-cell subsets in allogeneic mixed lymphocyte reactions made from human PBMCs. Results and caveats for the whole study, not just this receptor: Compared with memory T cells, unstimulated naive T cells appeared more diverse, and naive cells seemed to make a substantial contribution to the alloresponse. The cumulative frequency of alloreactive sequences traceable to unstimulated CD4+ memory T cells was significantly reduced by siplizumab. Whether proliferating Tregs from siplizumab cultures were suppressive was not functionally confirmed. In reactions with siplizumab, an average of approximately 70% of mappable alloreactive CD4+ clones were Treg-derived, compared with 25% to 30% in control reactions. A naive or memory phenotype could not be assigned to roughly 80-97% of proliferating CD4+ or CD8+ clones. Sequences below about 10^-5 frequency were poorly captured, so only a minor fraction of alloreactive clones could be mapped to unstimulated subsets.

The CDR3 holds 15 amino acids from the cysteine to the phenylalanine. Of all the DNA, just the CDR3 is kept, 45 bases in frame from base 1. In the germline V gene, CDR1 corresponds to SGHDT and CDR2 to YYEEEE. Trimming takes 0 bases from V and 1 base from J, and the germline ends sit 10 bases apart. Libraries were constructed by the immunoSEQ multiplex PCR assay. Roughly 10^5 TCR templates per sample were assayed on the deep sequencing platform. Genomic DNA extracted from sorted T cells was used for TCRbeta CDR3 sequencing. As for the original processing: Clonal analysis of TCRbeta CDR3 data was done in the R programming language. Unstimulated samples were compared with post-reaction CFSE-low samples to define alloreactive CD4+ and CD8+ clones. Regulatory or non-regulatory origin was assigned to alloreactive CD4+ clones by matching of sequences to sorted unstimulated Treg and non-Treg repertoires. Imported from immuneACCESS, the table was reduced by TCRdb to in-frame sequences with V and J called. These copies leave out some clones; in studies compared against another copy, an unresolved V gene accounts for under half, and the cause of the remainder is not known. The V and J calls and clone size are taken from that table; D and trimming were inferred from the DNA. In this sample the table shows more than 50,000 clones, 85% to 95% of which occur a single time. Less than 40% of the sample comes from the top ten.

About this clone: Its antigen is currently not known. No much larger clone exists at a distance of one base, and base qualities are not known.

Sorted unstimulated T cells and proliferating T cells recovered from mixed lymphocyte reactions underwent TCRbeta CDR3 sequencing. Fresh whole blood from ten HLA-typed healthy donors was used as the source from which PBMCs were isolated. The sequence came from a human donor in good health. Input material: CD8+ T cells sorted from blood. Rearrangement joined TRBV5-6 to TRBJ1-2, with the D segment identity uncertain. The sequenced DNA: TGTGCCAGCAGCTTGGACATCGGGGATAACTATGGCTACACCTTC. It is translated as CASSLDIGDNYGYTF. The CDR3 plus the reference TRBV5-6 and TRBJ1-2 genes for the other parts give the full variable domain: DAGVTQSPTHLIKTRGQQVTLRCSPKSGHDTVSWYQQALGQGPQFIFQYYEEEERQRGNFPDRFSGHQFPNYSSELNVNALLLGDSALYLCASSLDIGDNYGYTFGSGTRLTVV.